This paragraph covers one T cell receptor (beta chain) sequence. Other DNA sequences from this sample encode an identical CDR3 as well. The data stem from a study of blood T cell repertoires in COVID-19. V trimming: 6 bases; J trimming: 5 bases; junction bases outside the gene matches: 5. The CDR3 contains 13 residues. The germline V gene encodes CDR1 ENHRY and CDR2 SYGVKD. Assay used: immunoSEQ multiplex PCR; TCRdb lists only in-frame clones, some missing. The table includes about 180,000 clones, about 89% detected once. The gene calls are TRBV10-3 and TRBJ1-1; 8 bases match TRBD1. The source material was peripheral blood. This receptor was identified in a man between 35 and 55 years old with active or convalescent COVID-19. The CDR3 DNA sequence: TGTGCCATCAGAGACAGGGGAGATACTGAAGCTTTCTTT. It codes for CAIRDRGDTEAFF.